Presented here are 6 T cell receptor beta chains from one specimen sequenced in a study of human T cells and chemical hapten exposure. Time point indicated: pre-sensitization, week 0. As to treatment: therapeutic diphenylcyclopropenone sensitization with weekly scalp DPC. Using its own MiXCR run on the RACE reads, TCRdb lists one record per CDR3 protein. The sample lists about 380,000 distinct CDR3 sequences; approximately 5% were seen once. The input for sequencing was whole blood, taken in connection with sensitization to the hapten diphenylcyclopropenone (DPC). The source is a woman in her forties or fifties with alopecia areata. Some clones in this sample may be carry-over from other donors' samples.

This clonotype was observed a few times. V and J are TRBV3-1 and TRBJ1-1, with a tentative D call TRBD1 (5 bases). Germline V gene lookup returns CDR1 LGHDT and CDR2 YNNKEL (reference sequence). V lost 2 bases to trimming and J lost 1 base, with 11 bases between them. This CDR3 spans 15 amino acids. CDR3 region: CASSQWGRKNTEAFF. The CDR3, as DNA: TGTGCCAGCAGCCAATGGGGACGGAAGAACACTGAAGCTTTCTTT.

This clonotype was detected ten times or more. The CDR3 sequence: CASSHREQYF. DNA of the CDR3: TGTGCCAGCAGCCACAGGGAGCAGTACTTC. The V gene is TRBV28, the J gene TRBJ2-7; tentative D call: TRBD1 (5 bases). Germline lookup yields CDR1 MDHEN and CDR2 SYDVKM. This CDR3 has 10 residues. The V gene lost 6 bases and the J gene lost 7 bases, with 7 bases spanning the gap. Filled out from reference TRBV28 and TRBJ2-7, the complete variable domain reads DVKVTQSSRYLVKRTGEKVFLECVQDMDHENMFWYRQDPGLGLRLIYFSYDVKMKEKGDIPEGYSVSREKKERFSLILESASTNQTSMYLCASSHREQYFGPGTRLTVT.

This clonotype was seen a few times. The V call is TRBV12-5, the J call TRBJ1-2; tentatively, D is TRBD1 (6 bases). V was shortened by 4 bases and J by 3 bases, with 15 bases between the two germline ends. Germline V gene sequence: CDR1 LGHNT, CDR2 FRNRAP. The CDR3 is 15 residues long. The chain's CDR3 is CASGSPDRLYYGYTF. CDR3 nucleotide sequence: TGTGCTAGTGGTTCACCCGACAGGCTCTACTATGGCTACACCTTC.

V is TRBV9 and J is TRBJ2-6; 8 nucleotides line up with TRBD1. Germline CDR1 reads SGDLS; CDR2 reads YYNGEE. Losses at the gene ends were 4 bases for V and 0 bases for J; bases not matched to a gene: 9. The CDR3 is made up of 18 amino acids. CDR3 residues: CASSRTGTGLSGANVLTF. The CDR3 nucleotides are TGTGCCAGCAGCCGGACAGGGACAGGCCTCTCTGGGGCCAACGTCCTGACTTTC.

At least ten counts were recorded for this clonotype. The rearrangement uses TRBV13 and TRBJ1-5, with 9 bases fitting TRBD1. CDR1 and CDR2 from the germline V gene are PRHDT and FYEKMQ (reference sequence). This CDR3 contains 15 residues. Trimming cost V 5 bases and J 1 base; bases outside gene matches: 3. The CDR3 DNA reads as TGTGCCAGCAGCCAACAGGGGGCGAGCAATCAGCCCCAGCATTTT. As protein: CASSQQGASNQPQHF.

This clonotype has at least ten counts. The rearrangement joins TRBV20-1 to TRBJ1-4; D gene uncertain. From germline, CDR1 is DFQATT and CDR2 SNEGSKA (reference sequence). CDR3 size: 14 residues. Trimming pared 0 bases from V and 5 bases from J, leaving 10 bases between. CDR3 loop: CSAREGGGNEKLFF. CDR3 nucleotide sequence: TGCAGTGCTAGAGAGGGTGGAGGGAATGAAAAACTGTTTTTT.